The rows below give T cell receptor beta chains drawn from one sample of a study of T-cell reconstitution after alpha-beta-depleted transplantation in children. From the PCR reads, TCRdb called clonotypes with MiXCR, one entry per CDR3 protein. The table has under 750,000 distinct CDR3 sequences, 23% seen once; the top ten hold roughly 14%. Sequencing was performed on PBMCs, mostly from graft donor cells, taken 360 days after TCRalphabeta/CD19-depleted stem cell transplant. These receptor sequences come from a boy younger than two who had a stem cell transplant for acute myeloid leukemia, so the T cells may come from the graft donor. Both conserved end residues are part of each CDR3. Fields, in order: CDR3 DNA, CDR3 protein, J gene, D gene, V gene, clone size. A D gene is named only where the DNA matches it firmly. Expanded clones are given a class, and other clones once, few, many or no size at all.

DNA: TGCAGTGCTAGTATAGGGGGACAATCCTACAATGAGCAGTTCTTC; CDR3: CSASIGGQSYNEQFF; J: TRBJ2-1; D: .; V: TRBV20-1; size: .
DNA: TGCGCCAGCAGCCAGCACTTCCGAGCGGGGGACAGCTACGAGCAGTACTTC; CDR3: CASSQHFRAGDSYEQYF; J: TRBJ2-7; D: .; V: TRBV4-3; size: .
DNA: TGTGCCAGCAGTAACCGGGACTTTAAAGAGACCCAGTACTTC; CDR3: CASSNRDFKETQYF; J: TRBJ2-5; D: .; V: TRBV28; size: .
DNA: TGCAGCGTTGAAAGGGGGGGGAACACTGAAGCTTTCTTT; CDR3: CSVERGGNTEAFF; J: TRBJ1-1; D: .; V: TRBV29-1; size: few
DNA: TGTGCCAGCAGCTTTGGCCGAGAAGAGCAGTACTTC; CDR3: CASSFGREEQYF; J: TRBJ2-7; D: .; V: TRBV11-2; size: .
DNA: TGTGCCAGCAGCTTGGGAAGAACGACAGAGAACACTGAAGCTTTCTTT; CDR3: CASSLGRTTENTEAFF; J: TRBJ1-1; D: .; V: TRBV7-9; size: .
DNA: TGTGCCAGCAGCTTGTTAGCGGGGGGCGGGTACAATGAGCAGTTCTTC; CDR3: CASSLLAGGGYNEQFF; J: TRBJ2-1; D: TRBD2; V: TRBV7-3; size: few
DNA: TGCAGTGCACCGGAATCGGGCTACACCTTC; CDR3: CSAPESGYTF; J: TRBJ1-2; D: .; V: TRBV20-1; size: few
DNA: TGCAGTGCTCGGAGGATTGCCTACAATGAGCAGTTCTTC; CDR3: CSARRIAYNEQFF; J: TRBJ2-1; D: .; V: TRBV20-1; size: .
DNA: TGTGCCAGCAGCCACCCCTCGTCGGGATTCCGCACAGATACGCAGTATTTT; CDR3: CASSHPSSGFRTDTQYF; J: TRBJ2-3; D: .; V: TRBV7-9; size: .
DNA: TGTGCCAGCAGCGGGGACATCACAGATACGCAGTATTTT; CDR3: CASSGDITDTQYF; J: TRBJ2-3; D: .; V: TRBV9; size: .
DNA: TGCAGTGCTAGAGATCGAAGGACAGTGTACAATGAGCAGTTCTTC; CDR3: CSARDRRTVYNEQFF; J: TRBJ2-1; D: .; V: TRBV20-1; size: many
DNA: TGTGCCAGCAAATTAGCGTTGGCATCAGATACGCAGTATTTT; CDR3: CASKLALASDTQYF; J: TRBJ2-3; D: .; V: TRBV12-3/TRBV12-4; size: many
DNA: TGTGCCAGCAGTCCGCCCCCCGACACTGAAGCTTTCTTT; CDR3: CASSPPPDTEAFF; J: TRBJ1-1; D: .; V: TRBV28; size: many
DNA: TGTGCCAGCGGCGGGGGCACTAGTTCTCTAAACATTCAGTACTTC; CDR3: CASGGGTSSLNIQYF; J: TRBJ2-4; D: .; V: TRBV7-2; size: many
DNA: TGCAGCGTTGAAGGGCCAGGCGGTAGCTCCTACGAGCAGTACTTC; CDR3: CSVEGPGGSSYEQYF; J: TRBJ2-7; D: .; V: TRBV29-1; size: few
DNA: TGTGCCAGCAGCTTACAGGGCTATGTCTCCTACGAGCAGTACTTC; CDR3: CASSLQGYVSYEQYF; J: TRBJ2-7; D: .; V: TRBV7-2; size: few
DNA: TGCAGTGCTAGGGGAGGACTAGAGTCTAATGAGCAGTTCTTC; CDR3: CSARGGLESNEQFF; J: TRBJ2-1; D: TRBD2; V: TRBV20-1; size: .
DNA: TGTGCCAGCAGTTCTATCCACAGGCCTAACACTGAAGCTTTCTTT; CDR3: CASSSIHRPNTEAFF; J: TRBJ1-1; D: .; V: TRBV25-1; size: few
DNA: TGTGCCAGCAGTAAGAGGGGACAGTCCTACGAGCAGTACTTC; CDR3: CASSKRGQSYEQYF; J: TRBJ2-7; D: TRBD1; V: TRBV6-1; size: few
DNA: TGTGCCAGCCTTACAGGAGGGCAAGAGACCCAGTACTTC; CDR3: CASLTGGQETQYF; J: TRBJ2-5; D: .; V: TRBV13; size: many
DNA: TGTGCCAGCAGCTTAGTATTGGGTCAGAGGGTTGGGCGAAGCACAGATACGCAGTATTTT; CDR3: CASSLVLGQRVGRSTDTQYF; J: TRBJ2-3; D: .; V: TRBV11-1; size: many
DNA: TGCGCCAGCAGCCCTCCCCGGGACAGGGAATCTAGCACAGATACGCAGTATTTT; CDR3: CASSPPRDRESSTDTQYF; J: TRBJ2-3; D: TRBD1; V: TRBV5-1; size: .
DNA: TGTGCCAGCAGCTTAGGGTTCCTAAGGAGCTACGAGCAGTACTTC; CDR3: CASSLGFLRSYEQYF; J: TRBJ2-7; D: .; V: TRBV11-2; size: .
DNA: TGTGCCAGCAGTCGGGACACTCTAAGCTCTGGAAACACCATATATTTT; CDR3: CASSRDTLSSGNTIYF; J: TRBJ1-3; D: .; V: TRBV12-3/TRBV12-4; size: many
DNA: TGCAGCACGACTAGACCCGTCGGATACAATGAGCAGTTCTTC; CDR3: CSTTRPVGYNEQFF; J: TRBJ2-1; D: .; V: TRBV29-1; size: many
DNA: TGTGCCACTCCGAGCTTTTCCCAGGGGAATTCACCCCTCCACTTT; CDR3: CATPSFSQGNSPLHF; J: TRBJ1-6; D: .; V: TRBV7-2; size: once
DNA: TGCGCCAGCAGCTTGGCAGGGACAGAGACCCAGTACTTC; CDR3: CASSLAGTETQYF; J: TRBJ2-5; D: .; V: TRBV5-1; size: .
DNA: TGCGCCAGCAGCTTTCATTTAGGCTCCTACAATGAGCAGTTCTTC; CDR3: CASSFHLGSYNEQFF; J: TRBJ2-1; D: .; V: TRBV5-1; size: .
DNA: TGCGCCAGCAGCCAAGATCGAGCAGGCAGGTCACCCCTCCACTTT; CDR3: CASSQDRAGRSPLHF; J: TRBJ1-6; D: .; V: TRBV4-3; size: .
DNA: TGTGCCAGCAGCCTAACTAGCGCAGAAAACATTCAGTACTTC; CDR3: CASSLTSAENIQYF; J: TRBJ2-4; D: TRBD2; V: TRBV12-3/TRBV12-4; size: .
DNA: TGTGCCAGCAGCCAAGAGAGGCTAGCGGGGGGGCCGGGCCAAGAGACCCAGTACTTC; CDR3: CASSQERLAGGPGQETQYF; J: TRBJ2-5; D: TRBD2; V: TRBV4-2; size: .
DNA: TGCAGTGACCCGGACAGATACAATGAGCAGTTCTTC; CDR3: CSDPDRYNEQFF; J: TRBJ2-1; D: .; V: TRBV20-1; size: many
DNA: TGTGCCAGCAGATCGAGCGGGGGCCAAGAGACCCAGTACTTC; CDR3: CASRSSGGQETQYF; J: TRBJ2-5; D: TRBD2; V: TRBV27; size: few
DNA: TGTGCCACCGGAGACTCTGGGGCCAACGTCCTGACTTTC; CDR3: CATGDSGANVLTF; J: TRBJ2-6; D: .; V: TRBV24-1; size: .
DNA: TGTGCCAGCAAAAGTCTAGCGGCAGGTCGGTTTGGTGGGACGAACACCGGGGAGCTGTTTTTT; CDR3: CASKSLAAGRFGGTNTGELFF; J: TRBJ2-2; D: TRBD2; V: TRBV27; size: .
DNA: TGTGCCAGCAGCAGGGGACAGGGGAACACCGGGGAGCTGTTTTTT; CDR3: CASSRGQGNTGELFF; J: TRBJ2-2; D: TRBD1; V: TRBV5-5; size: many
DNA: TGTGCCATCAATGGAGCGGGGTCCACAGATACGCAGTATTTT; CDR3: CAINGAGSTDTQYF; J: TRBJ2-3; D: TRBD2; V: TRBV10-3; size: few
DNA: TGTGCCAGCAGCCGTCGGGGAGCCCCTAGCACCGGGGAGCTGTTTTTT; CDR3: CASSRRGAPSTGELFF; J: TRBJ2-2; D: .; V: TRBV7-2; size: few
DNA: TGTGCCTGGAGACAACTCATCTATGGGGATACGCAGTATTTT; CDR3: CAWRQLIYGDTQYF; J: TRBJ2-3; D: .; V: TRBV30; size: .
DNA: TGTGCCAGCAGCTTGGCGGGGGGCGTCTATGGCTACACCTTC; CDR3: CASSLAGGVYGYTF; J: TRBJ1-2; D: .; V: TRBV5-6; size: many
DNA: TGTGCCAGCAGCTTAAGCGTCACAACTAATGAAAAACTGTTTTTT; CDR3: CASSLSVTTNEKLFF; J: TRBJ1-4; D: .; V: TRBV7-9; size: .
DNA: TGTGCCAGCAGAAATAATCAGGGGACCACCGGGGAGCTGTTTTTT; CDR3: CASRNNQGTTGELFF; J: TRBJ2-2; D: .; V: TRBV7-8; size: .
DNA: TGTGCCAGCAGTGCAACAACAGGACCCGTTACTGGAAACACCATATATTTT; CDR3: CASSATTGPVTGNTIYF; J: TRBJ1-3; D: .; V: TRBV25-1; size: many
DNA: TGTGCCAGCAGTTTTATACAGGGGAATGAGCAGTTCTTC; CDR3: CASSFIQGNEQFF; J: TRBJ2-1; D: TRBD1; V: TRBV6-5; size: many
DNA: TGCGCCAGCAGCTTGTTCTTAGGAAGAGACATCGTCAATGAGCAGTTCTTC; CDR3: CASSLFLGRDIVNEQFF; J: TRBJ2-1; D: .; V: TRBV5-1; size: few
DNA: TGTGCCAGCAGTCTTCTCAGGAAGAATGAGCAGTTCTTC; CDR3: CASSLLRKNEQFF; J: TRBJ2-1; D: .; V: TRBV12-3/TRBV12-4; size: few
DNA: TGTGCCACCAGAACCCCACTAGCGGGGGAGGCAGATACGCAGTATTTT; CDR3: CATRTPLAGEADTQYF; J: TRBJ2-3; D: TRBD2; V: TRBV2; size: many
DNA: TGCGCCAGCAGGCTTGGAGGACTAGCGGCAGACAATGAGCAGTTCTTC; CDR3: CASRLGGLAADNEQFF; J: TRBJ2-1; D: TRBD2; V: TRBV10-2; size: few
DNA: TGTGCCAGCAGCTTAGTACAGGGAAGGGCCTACAATGAGCAGTTCTTC; CDR3: CASSLVQGRAYNEQFF; J: TRBJ2-1; D: .; V: TRBV7-2; size: few
DNA: TGCAGTGCTAGAGTAGGCAGGGCGCAGGGGACCCAGTACTTC; CDR3: CSARVGRAQGTQYF; J: TRBJ2-5; D: .; V: TRBV20-1; size: .
DNA: TGCAGTGCTTCCGTGGCTAGCGGGAATAACAATGAGCAGTTCTTC; CDR3: CSASVASGNNNEQFF; J: TRBJ2-1; D: TRBD2; V: TRBV20-1; size: few
DNA: TGTGCCAGCAGTCAATCATTTAAGGGATACGAGCAGTACTTC; CDR3: CASSQSFKGYEQYF; J: TRBJ2-7; D: .; V: TRBV6-1; size: many